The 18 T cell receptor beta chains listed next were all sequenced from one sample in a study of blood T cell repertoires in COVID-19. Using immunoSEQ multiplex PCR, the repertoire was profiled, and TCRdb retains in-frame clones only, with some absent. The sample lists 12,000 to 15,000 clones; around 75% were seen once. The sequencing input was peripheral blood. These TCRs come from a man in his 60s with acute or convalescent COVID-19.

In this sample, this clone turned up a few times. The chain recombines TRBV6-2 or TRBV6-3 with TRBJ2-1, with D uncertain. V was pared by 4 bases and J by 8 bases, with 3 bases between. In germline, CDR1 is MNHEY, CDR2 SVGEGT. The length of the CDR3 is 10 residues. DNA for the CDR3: TGTGCCAGCAGTTTCTATGAGCAGTTCTTC. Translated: CASSFYEQFF.

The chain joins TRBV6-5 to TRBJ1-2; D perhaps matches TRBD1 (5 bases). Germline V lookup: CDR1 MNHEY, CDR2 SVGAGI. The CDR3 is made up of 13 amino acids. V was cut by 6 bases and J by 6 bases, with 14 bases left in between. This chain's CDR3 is CASRAGLGNGYTF. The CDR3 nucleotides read TGTGCCAGCAGGGCGGGACTAGGAAATGGCTACACCTTC.

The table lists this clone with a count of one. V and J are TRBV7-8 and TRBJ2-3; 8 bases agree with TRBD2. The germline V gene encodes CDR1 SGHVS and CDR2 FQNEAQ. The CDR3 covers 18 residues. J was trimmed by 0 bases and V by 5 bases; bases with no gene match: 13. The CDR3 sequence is CASSGAWGGGMSTDTQYF. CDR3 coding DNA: TGTGCCAGCAGCGGAGCTTGGGGCGGGGGGATGAGCACAGATACGCAGTATTTT.

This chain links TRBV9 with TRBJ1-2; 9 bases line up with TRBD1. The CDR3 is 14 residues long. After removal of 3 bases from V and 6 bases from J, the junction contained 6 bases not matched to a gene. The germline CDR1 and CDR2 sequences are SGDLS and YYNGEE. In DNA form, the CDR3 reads TGTGCCAGCAGCGGGGACAGGGTTTGGGATGGCTACACCTTC. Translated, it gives CASSGDRVWDGYTF.

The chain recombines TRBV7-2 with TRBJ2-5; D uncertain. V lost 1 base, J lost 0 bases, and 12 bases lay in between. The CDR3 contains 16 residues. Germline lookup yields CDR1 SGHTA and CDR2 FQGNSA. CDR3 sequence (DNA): TGTGCCAGCAGCTTAGGGTCCGGGTCGAACCAAGAGACCCAGTACTTC. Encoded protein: CASSLGSGSNQETQYF.

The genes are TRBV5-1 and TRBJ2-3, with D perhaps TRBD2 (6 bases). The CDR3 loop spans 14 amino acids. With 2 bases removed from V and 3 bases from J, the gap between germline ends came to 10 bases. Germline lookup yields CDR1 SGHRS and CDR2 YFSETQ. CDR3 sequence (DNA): TGCGCCAGCAGCTTTGGGGGGACGACAGATACGCAGTATTTT. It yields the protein CASSFGGTTDTQYF.

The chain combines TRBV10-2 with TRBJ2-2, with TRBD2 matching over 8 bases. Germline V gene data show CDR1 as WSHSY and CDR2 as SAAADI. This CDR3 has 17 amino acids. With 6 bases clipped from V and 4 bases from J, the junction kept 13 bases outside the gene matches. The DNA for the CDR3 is TGCGCCAGCAGGACTAGCGCACTGGGTATTGGCACCGGGGAGCTGTTTTTT. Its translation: CASRTSALGIGTGELFF.

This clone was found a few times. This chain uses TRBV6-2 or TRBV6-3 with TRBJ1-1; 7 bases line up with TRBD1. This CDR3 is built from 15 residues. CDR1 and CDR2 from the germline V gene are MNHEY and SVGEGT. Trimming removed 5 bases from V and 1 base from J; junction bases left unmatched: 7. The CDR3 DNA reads TGTGCCAGCAGTCCCCTCGGGACAGAGAACACTGAAGCTTTCTTT. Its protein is CASSPLGTENTEAFF.

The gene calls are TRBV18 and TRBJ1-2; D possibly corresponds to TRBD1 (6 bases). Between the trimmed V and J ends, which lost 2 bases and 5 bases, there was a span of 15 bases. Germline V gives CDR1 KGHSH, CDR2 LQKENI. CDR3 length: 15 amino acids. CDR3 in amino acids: CASSPIPGQWYGYTF. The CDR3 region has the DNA TGTGCCAGCTCACCAATCCCCGGACAGTGGTATGGCTACACCTTC. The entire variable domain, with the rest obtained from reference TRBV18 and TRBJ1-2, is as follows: NAGVMQNPRHLVRRRGQEARLRCSPMKGHSHVYWYRQLPEEGLKFMVYLQKENIIDESGMPKERFSAEFPKEGPSILRIQQVVRGDSAAYFCASSPIPGQWYGYTFGSGTRLTVV.

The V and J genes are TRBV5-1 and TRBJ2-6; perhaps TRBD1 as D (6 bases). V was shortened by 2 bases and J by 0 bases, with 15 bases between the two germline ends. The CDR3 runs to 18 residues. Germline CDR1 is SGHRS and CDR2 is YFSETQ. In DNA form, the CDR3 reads TGCGCCAGCAGCTTCCAAGCTCAGGGGATCTCTGGGGCCAACGTCCTGACTTTC. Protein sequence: CASSFQAQGISGANVLTF.

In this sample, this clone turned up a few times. CDR3 sequence (DNA): TGCAGCGTGCAACGTAGTACAGGGGGCGGCACTGAAGCTTTCTTT. Amino acid sequence: CSVQRSTGGGTEAFF. The V and J genes are TRBV29-1 and TRBJ1-1, with TRBD1 matching 9 bases. Trimming at V came to 6 bases and at J to 4 bases, leaving 12 bases not matched to a gene. This CDR3 spans 15 amino acids. The V gene's germline CDR1 is SQVTM and CDR2 ANQGSEA.

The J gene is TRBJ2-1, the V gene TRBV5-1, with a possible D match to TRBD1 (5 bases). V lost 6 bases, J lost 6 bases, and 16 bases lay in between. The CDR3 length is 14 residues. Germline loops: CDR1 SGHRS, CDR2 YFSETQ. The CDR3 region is CASTLARVSNEQFF. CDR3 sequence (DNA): TGCGCCAGCACCCTTGCCAGGGTAAGCAATGAGCAGTTCTTC. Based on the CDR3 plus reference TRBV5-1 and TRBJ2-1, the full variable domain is KAGVTQTPRYLIKTRGQQVTLSCSPISGHRSVSWYQQTPGQGLQFLFEYFSETQRNKGNFPGRFSGRQFSNSRSEMNVSTLELGDSALYLCASTLARVSNEQFFGPGTRLTVL.

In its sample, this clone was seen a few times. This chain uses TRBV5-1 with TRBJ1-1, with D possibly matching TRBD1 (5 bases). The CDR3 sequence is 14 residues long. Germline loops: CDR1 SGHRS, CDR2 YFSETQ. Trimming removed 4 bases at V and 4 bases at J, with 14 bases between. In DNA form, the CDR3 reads TGCGCCAGCAGCACCAACTCTGGGGCCACTGAAGCTTTCTTT. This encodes CASSTNSGATEAFF.

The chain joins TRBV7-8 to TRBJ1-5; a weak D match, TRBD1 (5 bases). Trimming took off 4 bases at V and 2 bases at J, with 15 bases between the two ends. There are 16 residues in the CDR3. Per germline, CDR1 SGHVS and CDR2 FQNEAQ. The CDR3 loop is CASSSPGWGGNQPQHF. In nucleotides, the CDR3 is TGTGCCAGCAGCTCTCCAGGCTGGGGGGGCAATCAGCCCCAGCATTTT.

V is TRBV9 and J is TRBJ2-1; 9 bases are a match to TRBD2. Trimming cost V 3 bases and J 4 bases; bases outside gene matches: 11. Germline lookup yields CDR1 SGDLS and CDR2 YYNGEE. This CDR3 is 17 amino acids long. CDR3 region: CASSDNFQAGGYNEQFF. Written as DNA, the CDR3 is TGTGCCAGCAGCGATAATTTCCAAGCGGGAGGATACAATGAGCAGTTCTTC.

CDR3 nucleotides: TGTGCCAGCAGCTTGAGTTTGAGACTAGCAGAGAACACGAACACCGGGGAGCTGTTTTTT. Its protein is CASSLSLRLAENTNTGELFF. The rearrangement uses TRBV5-4 and TRBJ2-2; 7 bases agree with TRBD2. The CDR3 runs to 20 residues. Germline CDR1 and CDR2: SGHNT and YYREEE (reference sequence). V shed 1 base, J shed 0 bases, and the junction held 15 bases outside the gene matches.

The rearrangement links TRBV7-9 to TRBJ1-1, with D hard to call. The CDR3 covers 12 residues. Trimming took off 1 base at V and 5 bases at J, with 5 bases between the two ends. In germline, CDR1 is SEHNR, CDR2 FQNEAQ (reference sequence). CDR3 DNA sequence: TGTGCCAGCAGCTTAGACCGGACTGAAGCTTTCTTT. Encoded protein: CASSLDRTEAFF.

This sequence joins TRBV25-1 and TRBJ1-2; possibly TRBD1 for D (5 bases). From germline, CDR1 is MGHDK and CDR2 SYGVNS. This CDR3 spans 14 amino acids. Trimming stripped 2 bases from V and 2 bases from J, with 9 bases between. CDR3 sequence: CASSEGGSNYGYTF. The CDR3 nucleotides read TGTGCCAGCAGTGAAGGGGGGTCCAACTATGGCTACACCTTC.